The clone carrying this TCR beta chain showed up many times. In germline, CDR1 is KGHDR, CDR2 SFDVKD. V gave up 3 bases and J gave up 6 bases, with 16 bases separating them. CDR3 length: 16 residues. Each CDR3 protein is one row after TCRdb ran MiXCR on the 5' RACE reads. The table has about 50,000 distinct CDR3 sequences, roughly a tenth seen once. This record belongs to a study of early T cells in non-severe SARS-CoV-2 infection. The origin of this receptor is an adult who was a healthcare worker with PCR-confirmed SARS-CoV-2 infection or an uninfected control (not recorded which). The chain has TRBV24-1 and TRBJ2-2; D is ambiguous. Sequencing was performed on whole blood. CDR3 amino acids: CATSDPMTQNAGELFF. In DNA, the CDR3 is TGTGCCACCAGTGATCCGATGACGCAGAATGCCGGGGAGCTGTTTTTT.